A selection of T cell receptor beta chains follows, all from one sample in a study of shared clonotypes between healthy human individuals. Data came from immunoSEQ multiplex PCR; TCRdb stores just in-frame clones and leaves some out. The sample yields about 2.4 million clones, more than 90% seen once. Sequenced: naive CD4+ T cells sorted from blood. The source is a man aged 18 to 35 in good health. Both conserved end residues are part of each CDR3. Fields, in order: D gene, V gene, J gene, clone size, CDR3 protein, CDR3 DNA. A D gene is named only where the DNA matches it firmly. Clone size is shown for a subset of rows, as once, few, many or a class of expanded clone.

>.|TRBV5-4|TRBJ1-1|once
CASSLGSAVQNTEAFF
TGTGCCAGCAGCTTGGGTTCAGCAGTCCAAAACACTGAAGCTTTCTTT
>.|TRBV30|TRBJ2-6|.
CAWKSGANVLTF
TGTGCCTGGAAGTCTGGGGCCAACGTCCTGACTTTC
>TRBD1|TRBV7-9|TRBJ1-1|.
CASTLQGADTEAFF
TGTGCCAGCACACTACAGGGGGCGGACACTGAAGCTTTCTTT
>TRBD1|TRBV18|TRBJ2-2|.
CASSPETGHITGELFF
TGTGCCAGCTCACCAGAGACAGGGCATATCACCGGGGAGCTGTTTTTT
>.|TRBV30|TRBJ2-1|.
CAWSGVNEQFF
TGTGCCTGGAGTGGTGTCAATGAGCAGTTCTTC
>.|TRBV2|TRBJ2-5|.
CASTGQFGETQYF
TGTGCCAGCACAGGGCAGTTTGGAGAGACCCAGTACTTC
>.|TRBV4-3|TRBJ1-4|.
CASSQLTGVEKLFF
TGCGCCAGCAGCCAATTGACAGGAGTAGAAAAACTGTTTTTT
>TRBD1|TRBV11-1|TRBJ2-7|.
CASSRGDRGPHEQYF
TGTGCCAGCAGCCGGGGGGACAGGGGGCCCCACGAGCAGTACTTC
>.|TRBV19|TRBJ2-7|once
CASSKARSYEQYF
TGTGCCAGTAGTAAGGCTCGCTCCTACGAGCAGTACTTC
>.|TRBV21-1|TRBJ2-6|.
CASSTPTSGKTGANVLTF
TGTGCCAGCAGCACCCCGACTAGCGGGAAGACTGGGGCCAACGTCCTGACTTTC
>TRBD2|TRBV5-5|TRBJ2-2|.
CASSLGLAGNTGELFF
TGTGCCAGCAGCTTGGGGCTAGCGGGGAACACCGGGGAGCTGTTTTTT
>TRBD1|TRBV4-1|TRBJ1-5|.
CASSQDGQGRGQPQHF
TGCGCCAGCAGCCAGGACGGACAGGGGAGGGGTCAGCCCCAGCATTTT
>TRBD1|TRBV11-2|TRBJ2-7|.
CASSLGTGYYEQYF
TGTGCCAGCAGCTTAGGGACAGGATACTACGAGCAGTACTTC
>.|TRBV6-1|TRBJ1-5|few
CASRDSNQPQHF
TGTGCCAGCAGGGATAGCAATCAGCCCCAGCATTTT
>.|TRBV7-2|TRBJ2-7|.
CASSLSGGQTYEQYF
TGTGCCAGCAGCTTATCTGGGGGCCAGACCTACGAGCAGTACTTC
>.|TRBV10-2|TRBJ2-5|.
CASRSGRLLETQYF
TGCGCCAGCAGGTCGGGGCGGCTACTGGAGACCCAGTACTTC
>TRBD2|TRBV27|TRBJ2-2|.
CASSASGPTGTGELFF
TGTGCCAGCAGTGCTAGCGGTCCCACGGGCACCGGGGAGCTGTTTTTT
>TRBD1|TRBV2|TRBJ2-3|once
CASADRGQVNTQYF
TGTGCCAGCGCAGACAGGGGGCAAGTAAATACGCAGTATTTT
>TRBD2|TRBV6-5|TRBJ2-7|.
CASSRLADFYEQYF
TGTGCCAGCAGTAGACTAGCAGATTTCTACGAGCAGTACTTC
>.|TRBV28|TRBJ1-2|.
CASSSISYGYTF
TGTGCCAGCAGTTCGATCTCATATGGCTACACCTTC
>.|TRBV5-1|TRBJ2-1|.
CASKVSIQAVPPDNEQFF
TGCGCCAGCAAAGTTTCGATTCAGGCGGTCCCCCCGGACAATGAGCAGTTCTTC
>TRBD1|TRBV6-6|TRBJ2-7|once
CASRDRVTGEQYF
TGTGCCAGCAGAGACAGGGTCACGGGCGAGCAGTACTTC
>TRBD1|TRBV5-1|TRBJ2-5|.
CASSPRDSQETQYF
TGCGCCAGCAGCCCCCGGGACAGCCAAGAGACCCAGTACTTC
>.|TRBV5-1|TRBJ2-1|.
CASSLRGASSGDSYNEQFF
TGCGCCAGCAGCTTGAGGGGGGCGTCTAGCGGAGACTCCTACAATGAGCAGTTCTTC
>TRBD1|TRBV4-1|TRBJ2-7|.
CASGAGGSYEQYF
TGCGCCAGCGGAGCAGGGGGTTCCTACGAGCAGTACTTC
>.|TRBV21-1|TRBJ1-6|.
CASSNNSSYNSPLHF
TGTGCCAGCAGCAATAACAGCTCCTATAATTCACCCCTCCACTTT
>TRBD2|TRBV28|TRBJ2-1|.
CASTLAGTPSYNEQFF
TGTGCCAGCACTCTAGCGGGGACCCCCTCCTACAATGAGCAGTTCTTC
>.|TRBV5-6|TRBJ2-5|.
CASSLYGLLPTSQETQYF
TGTGCCAGCAGCTTGTACGGGCTGCTCCCGACCTCCCAAGAGACCCAGTACTTC
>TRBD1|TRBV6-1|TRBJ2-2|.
CASLRTGLNTGELFF
TGTGCCAGCCTGAGGACAGGGCTGAACACCGGGGAGCTGTTTTTT
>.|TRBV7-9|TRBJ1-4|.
CASSLVGLDEKLFF
TGTGCCAGCAGCTTAGTAGGACTCGATGAAAAACTGTTTTTT
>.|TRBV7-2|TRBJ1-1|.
CASSFTTLNTEAFF
TGTGCCAGCAGCTTCACGACCCTGAATACTGAAGCTTTCTTT
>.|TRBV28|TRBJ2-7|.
CATGLSYEQYF
TGTGCCACAGGACTCTCCTACGAGCAGTACTTC
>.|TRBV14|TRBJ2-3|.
CASSQDGGYRQYF
TGTGCCAGCAGCCAAGATGGCGGGTATAGGCAGTATTTT
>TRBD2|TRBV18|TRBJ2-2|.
CASSRTSGSTGELFF
TGTGCCAGCTCCCGCACTAGCGGGAGTACCGGGGAGCTGTTTTTT
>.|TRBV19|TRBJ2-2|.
CASKGWGLNTGELFF
TGTGCCAGTAAGGGTTGGGGCTTAAACACCGGGGAGCTGTTTTTT
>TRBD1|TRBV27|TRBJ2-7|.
CASRGLGQGAYEQYF
TGTGCCAGCAGGGGACTTGGACAGGGGGCCTACGAGCAGTACTTC
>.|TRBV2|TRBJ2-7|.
CASSLGWYEQYF
TGTGCCAGCAGTCTAGGATGGTACGAGCAGTACTTC